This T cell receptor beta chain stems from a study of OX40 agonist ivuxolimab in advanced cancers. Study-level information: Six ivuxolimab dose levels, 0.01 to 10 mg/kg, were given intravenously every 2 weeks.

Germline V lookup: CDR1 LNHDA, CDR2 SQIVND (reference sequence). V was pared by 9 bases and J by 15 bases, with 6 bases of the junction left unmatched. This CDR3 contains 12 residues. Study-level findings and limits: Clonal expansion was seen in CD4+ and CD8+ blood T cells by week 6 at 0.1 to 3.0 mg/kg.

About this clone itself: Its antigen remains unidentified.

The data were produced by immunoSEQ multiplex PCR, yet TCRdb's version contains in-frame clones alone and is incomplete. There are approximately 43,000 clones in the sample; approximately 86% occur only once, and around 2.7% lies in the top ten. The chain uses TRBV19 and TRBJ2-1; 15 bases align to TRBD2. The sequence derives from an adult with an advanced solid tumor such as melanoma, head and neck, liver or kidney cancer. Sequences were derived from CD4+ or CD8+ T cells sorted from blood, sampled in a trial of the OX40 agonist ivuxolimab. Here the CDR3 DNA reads TGTGCCAGCGCCGGGACTAGCGGGAGGTCGTTCTTC. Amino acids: CASAGTSGRSFF. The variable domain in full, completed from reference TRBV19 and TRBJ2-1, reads DGGITQSPKYLFRKEGQNVTLSCEQNLNHDAMYWYRQDPGQGLRLIYYSQIVNDFQKGDIAEGYSVSREKKESFPLTVTSAQKNPTAFYLCASAGTSGRSFFGPGTRLTVL.